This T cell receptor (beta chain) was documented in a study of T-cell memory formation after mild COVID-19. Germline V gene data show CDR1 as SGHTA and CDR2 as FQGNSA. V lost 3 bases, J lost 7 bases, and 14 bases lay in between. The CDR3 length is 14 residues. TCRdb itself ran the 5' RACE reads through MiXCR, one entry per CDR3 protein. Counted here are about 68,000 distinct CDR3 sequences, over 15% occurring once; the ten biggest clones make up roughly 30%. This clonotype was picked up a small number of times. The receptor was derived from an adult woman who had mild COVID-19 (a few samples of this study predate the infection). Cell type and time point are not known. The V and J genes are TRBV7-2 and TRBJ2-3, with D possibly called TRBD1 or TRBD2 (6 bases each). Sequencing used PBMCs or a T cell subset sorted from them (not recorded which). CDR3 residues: CASSLSGARNTQYF. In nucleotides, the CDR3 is TGTGCCAGCAGCTTGTCGGGGGCGCGAAATACGCAGTATTTT.